The 23 T cell receptor beta chains given below trace back to one sample, sequenced in a study of T cells in Graves' hyperthyroidism and ophthalmopathy. TCR beta CDR3 sequences were amplified from RNA transcripts. The study used the HTBI primer set for a first-round RT-PCR of the TCR CDR3. MiXCR, applied by TCRdb to the multiplex PCR reads, yields one record per CDR3 protein. The sample has a few hundred thousand distinct CDR3 sequences; roughly 15% are singletons. The source material was blood. The receptors were sampled from a woman aged 25 to 39 with Graves' ophthalmopathy.

The V and J genes are TRBV28 and TRBJ2-3; 12 bases align to TRBD2. The germline V gene has CDR1 MDHEN and CDR2 SYDVKM. CDR3 length: 19 amino acids. After removal of 4 bases from V and 6 bases from J, the junction contained 17 bases not matched to a gene. The CDR3 loop reads CASSSLAGGLSSHVDTQYF. In nucleotides, the CDR3 is TGTGCCAGCAGTTCCCTAGCGGGGGGGCTGTCATCTCACGTCGATACGCAGTATTTT.

The V and J genes are TRBV20-1 and TRBJ1-6, with D uncertain. The germline gives CDR1 DFQATT, CDR2 SNEGSKA (reference sequence). This CDR3 region has 16 residues. V lost 3 bases and J 0 bases, leaving 12 bases between the germline ends. DNA of the CDR3: TGCAGTGCTAGGTGGGCAGGCAGCTCCTATAATTCACCCCTCCACTTT. Its translation is CSARWAGSSYNSPLHF.

This clonotype came up many times. CDR3 amino acids: CATPYRAGQGQETQYF. The CDR3, as DNA: TGTGCCACCCCGTATCGCGCCGGACAGGGACAAGAGACCCAGTACTTC. The chain links TRBV2 to TRBJ2-5; 8 nucleotides line up with TRBD1. The V gene end was trimmed by 10 bases and the J gene end by 2 bases; junction bases not matched to a gene: 15. CDR1 is SNHLY, CDR2 FYNNEI, per germline. CDR3 length equals 16 residues.

This clonotype has at least ten counts. This chain joins TRBV15 and TRBJ1-6; no clear D. V was pared by 5 bases and J by 9 bases, with 8 bases between. CDR3 length equals 12 residues. Germline V CDR1 and CDR2: LNHNV, YYDKDF (reference sequence). The CDR3 reads CATSAARSPLHF. Here the CDR3 DNA reads TGTGCCACCAGCGCAGCCCGTTCACCCCTCCACTTT.

This sequence joins TRBV5-1 and TRBJ1-2; unclear D gene. There are 15 residues in the CDR3. CDR1 and CDR2 from the germline V gene are SGHRS and YFSETQ. V dropped 4 bases and J dropped 2 bases, with 15 bases sitting between them. The CDR3 sequence is CASSPSLDGNYGYTF. CDR3 DNA: TGCGCCAGCAGCCCATCTCTCGACGGGAACTATGGCTACACCTTC.

The V and J genes are TRBV19 and TRBJ1-1; perhaps TRBD1 as D (5 bases). Germline V gene data show CDR1 as LNHDA and CDR2 as SQIVND (reference sequence). V was cut by 0 bases and J by 5 bases, with 10 bases left in between. There are 14 residues in the CDR3. The CDR3 nucleotides are TGTGCCAGTAGTATAGATCAGGGCAGAACTGAAGCTTTCTTT. It yields the protein CASSIDQGRTEAFF.

This clonotype was detected ten times or more. This chain connects TRBV3-1 to TRBJ2-7; 7 nucleotides agree with TRBD1. The V and J ends lost 1 base and 6 bases, in that order; junction bases with no gene match: 9. Germline V CDR1 and CDR2: LGHDT, YNNKEL (reference sequence). This CDR3 comprises 15 residues. As DNA, the CDR3 is TGTGCCAGCAGCCAAGCCGGGACAGCTTATGGCGAGCAGTACTTC. This encodes CASSQAGTAYGEQYF.

This clonotype was detected many times. The V call is TRBV7-6, the J call TRBJ2-3, with D tentatively TRBD1 or TRBD2 (5 bases each). In germline, CDR1 is SGHVS, CDR2 FNYEAQ. The CDR3 length is 14 residues. Trimming stripped 3 bases from V and 6 bases from J, with 13 bases between. In nucleotides, the CDR3 is TGTGCCAGCAGCTTTACGGGGCCAATGGATACGCAGTATTTT. Encoded protein: CASSFTGPMDTQYF.

This clonotype appeared many times. The genes are TRBV28 and TRBJ1-4; D is undetermined. Germline CDR1 MDHEN, CDR2 SYDVKM. The CDR3 has 16 residues. Trimming shortened V by 6 bases and J by 4 bases, and 18 bases separated the two germline ends. CDR3 amino acids: CASRPSLPGLNEKLFF. The CDR3 DNA follows: TGTGCCAGCAGGCCATCCCTACCGGGCCTTAATGAAAAACTGTTTTTT. Full variable domain (outside the CDR3, taken from reference TRBV28 and TRBJ1-4): DVKVTQSSRYLVKRTGEKVFLECVQDMDHENMFWYRQDPGLGLRLIYFSYDVKMKEKGDIPEGYSVSREKKERFSLILESASTNQTSMYLCASRPSLPGLNEKLFFGSGTQLSVL.

Notes on this clonotype: A much larger clone differs by one base, so this may be a read error. The rearrangement links TRBV18 to TRBJ2-5; no definite D call. This CDR3 has 13 residues. Germline V lookup: CDR1 KGHSH, CDR2 LQKENI. The CDR3 loop is CTSSHDYQETQYF. CDR3 bases: TGTACCAGCTCACACGACTACCAAGAGACCCAGTACTTC. The whole variable domain, filled in from reference TRBV18 and TRBJ2-5, reads NAGVMQNPRHLVRRRGQEARLRCSPMKGHSHVYWYRQLPEEGLKFMVYLQKENIIDESGMPKERFSAEFPKEGPSILRIQQVVRGDSAAYFCTSSHDYQETQYFGPGTRLLVL.

This clonotype was detected ten times or more. The chain recombines TRBV27 with TRBJ2-5; possible D gene TRBD2, 6 bases. The length of the CDR3 is 15 residues. CDR1 and CDR2 from the germline V gene are MNHEY and SMNVEV (reference sequence). Trimming took 5 bases from V and 6 from J, leaving 19 bases between them. The CDR3 DNA sequence: TGTGCCAGCAGTAGCCTCGACAGAGGAGGGAAGACCCAGTACTTC. It is translated as CASSSLDRGGKTQYF.

This clonotype was seen at least ten times. The chain is built from TRBV7-9 and TRBJ1-6, with no clear D. Germline CDR1 and CDR2: SEHNR and FQNEAQ (reference sequence). The CDR3 has 15 residues. The V end lost 1 base, the J end lost 9 bases, and 13 bases lay between the germline ends. The chain's CDR3 is CASSLESFGSSPLHF. The CDR3 DNA follows: TGTGCCAGCAGCTTAGAGAGTTTTGGTAGTTCACCCCTCCACTTT. The full variable domain, in which reference TRBV7-9 and TRBJ1-6 provide the parts outside the CDR3, is DTGVSQNPRHKITKRGQNVTFRCDPISEHNRLYWYRQTLGQGPEFLTYFQNEAQLEKSRLLSDRFSAERPKGSFSTLEIQRTEQGDSAMYLCASSLESFGSSPLHFGNGTRLTVT.

The chain has TRBV7-9 and TRBJ2-7; the D gene is possibly TRBD1 (6 bases). This CDR3 has 14 amino acids. V shed 6 bases and J shed 0 bases, with 12 bases lying between them. Germline assignment: CDR1 SEHNR and CDR2 FQNEAQ (reference sequence). The CDR3 spells CASSTQGSSYEQYF. CDR3 sequence (DNA): TGTGCCAGCAGTACTCAGGGGAGCTCCTACGAGCAGTACTTC.

The rearrangement links TRBV29-1 to TRBJ2-3, with 7 bases matching TRBD1. CDR1 SQVTM and CDR2 ANQGSEA come from the germline V gene. The CDR3 has 13 residues. V was pared by 7 bases and J by 4 bases, with 8 bases of the junction left unmatched. CDR3 coding DNA: TGCAGCGCCTCGAGGGGGCGCGCAGATACGCAGTATTTT. Translating it yields CSASRGRADTQYF.

The rearrangement joins TRBV28 to TRBJ2-7, with 8 bases lining up with TRBD1. The J call may be mistaken, given a closer DNA end match to TRBJ2-1. The V gene's germline CDR1 is MDHEN and CDR2 SYDVKM. The CDR3 totals 13 residues. The CDR3 here is CASRGTGAYEQFF. The CDR3 DNA sequence: TGTGCCAGCAGGGGGACAGGAGCCTACGAGCAGTTCTTC.

This clonotype has at least ten counts. The gene calls are TRBV10-3 and TRBJ2-2; the match to TRBD1 covers 8 bases. This CDR3 has 16 amino acids. Germline loops: CDR1 ENHRY, CDR2 SYGVKD. V shed 8 bases, J shed 2 bases, and the junction held 10 bases outside the gene matches. The CDR3 is CAIRAGTGKNTGELFF. The CDR3 nucleotides read TGTGCCATCCGGGCAGGGACAGGAAAAAACACCGGGGAGCTGTTTTTT.

This clonotype was observed many times. This chain connects TRBV18 to TRBJ2-1; D is unclear. The germline V gene encodes CDR1 KGHSH and CDR2 LQKENI. This CDR3 spans 13 amino acids. V gave up 5 bases and J gave up 7 bases, with 12 bases separating them. The DNA of the CDR3 is TGTGCCAGCTCATACGGCCAGCCTAATGAGCAGTTCTTC. The encoded protein is CASSYGQPNEQFF. Looking up the rest from reference TRBV18 and TRBJ2-1 gives the full variable domain: NAGVMQNPRHLVRRRGQEARLRCSPMKGHSHVYWYRQLPEEGLKFMVYLQKENIIDESGMPKERFSAEFPKEGPSILRIQQVVRGDSAAYFCASSYGQPNEQFFGPGTRLTVL.

At least ten counts were recorded for this clonotype. This chain joins TRBV28 and TRBJ1-1; D perhaps matches TRBD1 (6 bases). CDR3 size: 13 residues. Germline CDR1 and CDR2: MDHEN and SYDVKM. Between the trimmed V and J ends, which lost 8 bases and 5 bases, there was a span of 15 bases. CDR3 sequence: CASGGGARTEAFF. CDR3 DNA sequence: TGTGCCAGCGGCGGGGGGGCTCGAACTGAAGCTTTCTTT.

This clonotype has a count of ten or more. The rearrangement links TRBV28 to TRBJ2-3; TRBD2 agrees at 12 bases. Trimming took 8 bases from V and 5 from J; bases not matched to a gene: 5. Germline-derived CDR1 and CDR2 are MDHEN and SYDVKM. This CDR3 has 14 residues. The CDR3 sequence is CASATSGGLDTQYF. DNA of the CDR3: TGTGCCAGCGCGACTAGCGGGGGATTAGATACGCAGTATTTT.

This clonotype showed up many times. The genes are TRBV29-1 and TRBJ2-3; weak D call: TRBD2 (7 bases). Germline loops: CDR1 SQVTM, CDR2 ANQGSEA. Trimming took 5 bases from V and 2 from J, leaving 23 bases between them. The length of the CDR3 is 17 residues. CDR3 residues: CSVQRWGGSDYTDTQYF. The CDR3, as DNA: TGCAGCGTTCAGCGTTGGGGGGGCTCGGACTACACAGATACGCAGTATTTT.

The chain carries TRBV30 and TRBJ2-2; D is uncertain. V lost 2 bases and J lost 5, with 6 bases in between. This CDR3 has 12 amino acids. Germline CDR1 is GTSNPN and CDR2 is SVGIG (reference sequence). The CDR3 DNA sequence: TGTGCCTGGAGTTCTACGACCGGGGAGCTGTTTTTT. Protein: CAWSSTTGELFF. Using reference TRBV30 and TRBJ2-2 for the parts outside the CDR3, the full variable domain is SQTIHQWPATLVQPVGSPLSLECTVEGTSNPNLYWYRQAAGRGLQLLFYSVGIGQISSEVPQNLSASRPQDRQFILSSKKLLLSDSGFYLCAWSSTTGELFFGEGSRLTVL.

This sequence joins TRBV29-1 and TRBJ2-4, with TRBD1 as a possible D gene (6 bases). Per the germline V gene, CDR1 is SQVTM and CDR2 is ANQGSEA. V lost 3 bases, J lost 9 bases, and 12 bases lay in between. The CDR3 loop spans 12 amino acids. The CDR3 bases are TGCAGCGTTGAGGGGGCCGGCGGCATTCAGTACTTC. It yields the protein CSVEGAGGIQYF.

In its sample, this clonotype was seen a few times. The V and J genes are TRBV6-1 and TRBJ1-2; D possibly corresponds to TRBD1 (6 bases). The V end lost 6 bases, the J end lost 4 bases, and 18 bases lay between the germline ends. Germline lookup yields CDR1 MNHNS and CDR2 SASEGT. This CDR3 has 15 residues. CDR3 nucleotides: TGTGCCAGCAGCGCGACAGGACCCTCTGGCTATGGCTACACCTTC. Its protein product is CASSATGPSGYGYTF.